This T cell receptor (beta chain) was recorded in a study of CD8+CD57+ T cells in acquired aplastic anemia. Whole-study context: Sorted CD4+ and CD8+ cell DNA averaged 3.2 ug.

Genomic DNA, serving as template, underwent TCR beta VDJ and CDR3 profiling. Each CDR3 protein is one row after TCRdb ran MiXCR on the reads. Found here are hundreds of thousands of distinct CDR3 sequences, roughly a third of them singletons; the top ten hold around 0.82%. Sequencing was done on patients that had shown CD8+CD57+ cell expansion by flow cytometry. The patients all had a severe acquired aplastic anemia diagnosis. Notes on this clonotype: A read error may be the cause here, since a much bigger clone is one base away.

The V gene's germline CDR1 is LNHDA and CDR2 SQIVND (reference sequence). This CDR3 has 15 amino acids. What was sequenced was sorted CD4+, CD8+, or CD8+CD57+ T cells (not recorded which) from PBMCs. This TCR was sampled from a human donor with aplastic anemia. This sequence joins TRBV19 and TRBJ2-2; D is unclear. The DNA for the CDR3 is TGTGCCGGTAGACTCACCGCCGCGAACACCGGGGAGCTGTTTTTT. Its translation: CAGRLTAANTGELFF.